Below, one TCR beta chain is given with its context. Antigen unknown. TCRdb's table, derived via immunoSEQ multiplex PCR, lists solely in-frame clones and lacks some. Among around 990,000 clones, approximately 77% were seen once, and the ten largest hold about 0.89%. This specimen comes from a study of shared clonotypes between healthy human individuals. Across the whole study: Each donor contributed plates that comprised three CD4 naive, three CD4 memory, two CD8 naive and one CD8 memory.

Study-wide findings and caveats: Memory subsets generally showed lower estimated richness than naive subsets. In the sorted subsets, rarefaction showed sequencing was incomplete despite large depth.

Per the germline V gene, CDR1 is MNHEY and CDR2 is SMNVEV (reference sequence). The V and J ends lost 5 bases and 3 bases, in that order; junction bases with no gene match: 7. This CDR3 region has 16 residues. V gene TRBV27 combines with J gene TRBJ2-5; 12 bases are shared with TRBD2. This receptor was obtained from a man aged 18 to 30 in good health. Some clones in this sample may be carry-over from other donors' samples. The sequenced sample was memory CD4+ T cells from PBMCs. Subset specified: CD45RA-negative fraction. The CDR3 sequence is CASSPRLAGEEETQYF. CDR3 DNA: TGTGCCAGCAGTCCACGACTAGCGGGAGAAGAAGAGACCCAGTACTTC.